This T cell receptor (beta chain) is from a study of blood T cell repertoires in COVID-19. Study at large: COVID-19 samples collected from the United States, Italy and Spain covered acute and convalescent phases. In each case, the material was cDNA or gDNA derived from T cells, B-cell-depleted T cells, or PBMCs.

As handled by the study authors: Nucleated cell number was recorded as an estimate derived from reference gene primer amplification. TCRdb keeps only in-frame clones here, not all; method: immunoSEQ multiplex PCR. V, J and clone size reflect that table, while D and trimming were determined from the DNA. Of under 200,000 clones in the sample, 88% were seen once. Trimming took 1 base from V and 10 from J, leaving 8 bases between them. Germline CDR1 is MNHNS and CDR2 is SASEGT. This CDR3 has 13 residues. The sequence was obtained from a man aged 65 to 85 with active or convalescent COVID-19. Sequencing used peripheral blood. The rearrangement joins TRBV6-1 to TRBJ1-6; D unclear. DNA for the CDR3: TGTGCCAGCAGTGAAGAATGGCCGTCACCCCTCCACTTT. Its translation: CASSEEWPSPLHF.